The 4 T cell receptor beta chains below all came from one sample that was sequenced in a study of regulatory T cells in long-lasting Graves disease. Through Arm-PCR of CDR3 regions and iRepertoire HTBI primers, TCR beta libraries were built. TCRdb reprocessed the multiplex PCR reads with MiXCR, giving one entry per CDR3 protein. The profile shows fewer than 550,000 distinct CDR3 sequences, 20% to 25% of them singletons. Documented time point: persistent/refractory GD, antithyroid drugs over 5 years with positive TRAb. PBMC RNA served as the TCR library source. The sample was peripheral blood mononuclear cells (PBMCs), taken when the disease was refractory, from a patient treated with antithyroid drugs. The source is a female donor with Graves disease.

This clonotype was seen at least ten times. The chain uses TRBV12-3 or TRBV12-4 and TRBJ1-3; no clear D gene. This CDR3 has 14 amino acids. V lost 3 bases, J lost 3 bases, and 9 bases lay in between. The CDR3 is CASSFNRYGNTIYF. CDR3 DNA: TGTGCCAGCAGTTTCAATCGTTATGGAAACACCATATATTTT.

The rearrangement joins TRBV9 to TRBJ2-7; a possible D gene is TRBD2 (5 bases). The CDR3 contains 12 residues. Germline V gene sequence: CDR1 SGDLS, CDR2 YYNGEE. Trimming left V 3 bases short and J 6 bases short, with 10 bases between. The CDR3, as DNA: TGTGCCAGCAGCGCGGGAATTGGCGAGCAGTACTTC. Translated: CASSAGIGEQYF.

The rearrangement links TRBV29-1 to TRBJ1-1; tentative D call: TRBD1 (5 bases). This CDR3 spans 13 amino acids. Trimming removed 6 bases at V and 1 base at J, with 12 bases between. Germline V gives CDR1 SQVTM, CDR2 ANQGSEA. In DNA, the CDR3 is TGCAGCGTGGAGGACACACCGAACACTGAAGCTTTCTTT. Protein sequence: CSVEDTPNTEAFF.

This clonotype occurred many times. The chain links TRBV28 to TRBJ1-2, with unresolved D. This CDR3 is built from 13 residues. Germline V gives CDR1 MDHEN, CDR2 SYDVKM. The V end lost 1 base, the J end lost 7 bases, and 10 bases lay between the germline ends. The CDR3 DNA is TGTGCCAGCAGTTTATCCCACAAGACTGGCTACACCTTC. Its protein is CASSLSHKTGYTF.